What follows describes a single T cell receptor beta chain. Repertoires were generated with immunoSEQ multiplex PCR, while TCRdb's copy carries only in-frame clones and drops some. The sample shows over 35,000 clones, about 92% of them seen only once. The data were taken from a study of T cell changes during pregnancy in multiple sclerosis. The CDR3 has 14 amino acids. The V segment lost 3 bases and the J segment 8 bases; nucleotides outside the gene matches: 7. Germline CDR1 SGDLS, CDR2 YYNGEE. The chain links TRBV9 to TRBJ2-1; TRBD2 matches 8 bases. This specimen consisted of CD8+ T cells from peripheral blood mononuclear cells, obtained in the first trimester of pregnancy. The TCR sequence derives from a female donor with multiple sclerosis, enrolled in a pregnancy study. CDR3 in amino acids: CASSGSGKSDEQFF. Written as DNA, the CDR3 is TGTGCCAGCAGCGGTAGCGGGAAGAGTGATGAGCAGTTCTTC.